This is a list of T cell receptor beta chains from one sample in a study of T cell repertoires in cytomegalovirus infection. Which antigens these TCRs recognize remains unknown. In TCRdb, the reads were re-called with MiXCR into one record per CDR3 protein. Found here are about 890,000 distinct CDR3 sequences, approximately 31% of them singletons; the top ten hold over 10%. The sequencing used cultured CD8+ T cells from PBMCs, collected from culture after CMV antigen stimulation. The receptors were gathered from a human donor in good health (CMV status not recorded). Some clones in this sample may be carry-over from other donors' samples. CDR3s include the opening cysteine and the closing phenylalanine or tryptophan. Fields, in order: CDR3 protein, D gene, V gene. A D gene is named only where the DNA matches it firmly.

CDR3: CASILWGVNQPQHF
D: .
V: TRBV7-4

CDR3: CASSFPERGYGYTF
D: .
V: TRBV7-9

CDR3: CASTERNTEAFF
D: .
V: TRBV2

CDR3: CASSLSRLYEQYF
D: .
V: TRBV27

CDR3: CVSSPGTGINEQFF
D: TRBD1
V: TRBV27

CDR3: CASSESFYNEQFF
D: .
V: TRBV12-3/TRBV12-4

CDR3: CASSQETTRLDTQYF
D: .
V: TRBV14

CDR3: CASTPREAGTNTGELFF
D: .
V: TRBV25-1

CDR3: CASSSRQGLDNEQFF
D: TRBD1
V: TRBV11-3

CDR3: CASSSGGMGAHGNQPQHF
D: .
V: TRBV7-2

CDR3: CASSSVRGGLGGELFF
D: TRBD1
V: TRBV7-2

CDR3: CASSGQGEEDGYTF
D: TRBD1
V: TRBV12-3/TRBV12-4

CDR3: CASSIIAGEPYEQYF
D: TRBD2
V: TRBV6-1

CDR3: CASSVGGTGYTF
D: .
V: TRBV9

CDR3: CASSLRGAYTEAFF
D: .
V: TRBV7-2

CDR3: CATRRGSRDEQFF
D: .
V: TRBV24-1

CDR3: CASSFGLSYGYTF
D: .
V: TRBV27

CDR3: CASSIVLVAGGPVEQFF
D: TRBD2
V: TRBV19

CDR3: CSARIGPRSYNEQFF
D: .
V: TRBV20-1

CDR3: CASSSGRKTGELFF
D: .
V: TRBV13

CDR3: CASSSPTRNNEQFF
D: .
V: TRBV7-6

CDR3: CASSLAGLDWADGANVLTF
D: TRBD2
V: TRBV7-9

CDR3: CASLPITDPLDYGYTF
D: .
V: TRBV6-5

CDR3: CASSARLAGTYEQYF
D: TRBD2
V: TRBV12-3/TRBV12-4

CDR3: CSVRLGSEQFF
D: .
V: TRBV29-1

CDR3: CASSPSGGGSNEQFF
D: TRBD2
V: TRBV7-9

CDR3: CASSQDLYNQPQHF
D: .
V: TRBV4-1

CDR3: CATGTGSAIYEQYF
D: TRBD1
V: TRBV7-9

CDR3: CASSFRDLPYEQYF
D: .
V: TRBV5-4

CDR3: CASSIEGGYNEQFF
D: .
V: TRBV19

CDR3: CASSISSLQGQNTEAFF
D: .
V: TRBV6-1

CDR3: CASRPGLAGYNEQFF
D: TRBD2
V: TRBV12-3/TRBV12-4

CDR3: CASSYSPMGEAFF
D: .
V: TRBV6-5

CDR3: CASQKYRGNQPQHF
D: .
V: TRBV6-8

CDR3: CACSLGTDRGSNEQFF
D: TRBD1
V: TRBV11-3

CDR3: CASSTTGRKTEAFF
D: .
V: TRBV27

CDR3: CASSFRTGRGGNTIYF
D: TRBD1
V: TRBV11-3

CDR3: CASSQDREGPRDEQYF
D: .
V: TRBV4-1

CDR3: CAISESMGRENYGYTF
D: .
V: TRBV10-3